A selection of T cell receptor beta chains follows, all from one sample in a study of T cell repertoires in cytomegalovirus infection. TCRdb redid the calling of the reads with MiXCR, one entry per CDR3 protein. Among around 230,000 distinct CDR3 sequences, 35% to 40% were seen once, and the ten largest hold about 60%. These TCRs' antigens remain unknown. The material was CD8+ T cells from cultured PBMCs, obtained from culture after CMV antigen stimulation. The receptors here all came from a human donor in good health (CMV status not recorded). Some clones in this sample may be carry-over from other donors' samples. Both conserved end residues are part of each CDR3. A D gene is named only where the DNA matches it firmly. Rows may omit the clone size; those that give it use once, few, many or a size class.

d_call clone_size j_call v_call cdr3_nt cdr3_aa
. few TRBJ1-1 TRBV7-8 TGTGCCAGCAGCTGGGACACGGGGGACGGAGCTTTCTTT CASSWDTGDGAFF
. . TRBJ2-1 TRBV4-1 TGCGCCACCACAAGCGGATACAATGAGCAGTTCTTC CATTSGYNEQFF
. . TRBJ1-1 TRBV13 TGTGCCAGCAGCTTAGCCGGAGAGGCACACACTGAAGCTTTCTTT CASSLAGEAHTEAFF
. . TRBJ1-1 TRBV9 TGTGCCAGCAGCGTAGTGGGGTCCGGGCCCAACACTGAAGCTTTCTTT CASSVVGSGPNTEAFF
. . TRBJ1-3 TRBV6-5 TGTGCCAGCAGTTACGGGGGATCTGGAAACACCATATATTTT CASSYGGSGNTIYF
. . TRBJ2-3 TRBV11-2 TGTGCCAGCAGCTCGGGTAGGGATACGCAGTATTTT CASSSGRDTQYF
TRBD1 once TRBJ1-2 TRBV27 TGTGCCAGCAGTCCGACAGGGGGCGGGCGTCGGTATGGCTACACCTTC CASSPTGGGRRYGYTF
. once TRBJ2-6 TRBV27 TGTGCCAGCAGTTTATCGTCTTACTCTGGGGCCAACGTCCTGACTTTC CASSLSSYSGANVLTF
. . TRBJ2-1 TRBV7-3 TGTGCCAGCAGCCCCTCCTCAAGCTCCTACAATGAGCAGTTCTTC CASSPSSSSYNEQFF
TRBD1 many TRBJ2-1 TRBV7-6 TGTGCCAGCAGCTTAGCGGGTCCGGGACAGGCCTACAATGAGCAGTTCTTC CASSLAGPGQAYNEQFF
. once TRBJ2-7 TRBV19 TGTGCCAGTAGCCGATTCACCGGGGAGCAGTACTTC CASSRFTGEQYF
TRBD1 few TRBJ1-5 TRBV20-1 TGCAGTGCAACTCAGGGGGCGCGTAACAATCAGCCCCAGCATTTT CSATQGARNNQPQHF
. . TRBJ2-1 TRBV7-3 TGTGCCAGCAGCTTAATGGGGCGCGGTGAGCAGTTCTTC CASSLMGRGEQFF
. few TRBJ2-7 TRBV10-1 TGCGCCAGCAGTGCCGGCACGGGATGGGAGCAGTACTTC CASSAGTGWEQYF
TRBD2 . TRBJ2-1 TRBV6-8 TGTGCCAGCAGGGGACTAGCGGGAAACTACAATGAGCAGTTCTTC CASRGLAGNYNEQFF
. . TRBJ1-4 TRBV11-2 TGTGCCAGCAGCTTAGATCCGAGGGACCCTCATGAAAAACTGTTTTTT CASSLDPRDPHEKLFF
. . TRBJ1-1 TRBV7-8 TGTGCCAGCAGCTTAGCTATACGAGACCCCGAGAAAGCTTTCTTT CASSLAIRDPEKAFF
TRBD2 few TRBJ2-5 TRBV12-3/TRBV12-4 TGTGCCAGCAGTTTTGTAGACGGGAGGGATCAAGAGACCCAGTACTTC CASSFVDGRDQETQYF
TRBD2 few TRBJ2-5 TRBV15 TGTGCCACCAAAGAATGGGAGCGGGGGGCCGTCCAAGAGACCCAGTACTTC CATKEWERGAVQETQYF
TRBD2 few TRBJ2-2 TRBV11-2 TGTGCCAGCAGCTACCATAGCGGGGCCGAAGACGGGGAGCTGTTTTTT CASSYHSGAEDGELFF
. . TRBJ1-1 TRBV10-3 TGTGCCAGCACTCCTGTCTTGGGAGACACTGAAGCTTTCTTT CASTPVLGDTEAFF